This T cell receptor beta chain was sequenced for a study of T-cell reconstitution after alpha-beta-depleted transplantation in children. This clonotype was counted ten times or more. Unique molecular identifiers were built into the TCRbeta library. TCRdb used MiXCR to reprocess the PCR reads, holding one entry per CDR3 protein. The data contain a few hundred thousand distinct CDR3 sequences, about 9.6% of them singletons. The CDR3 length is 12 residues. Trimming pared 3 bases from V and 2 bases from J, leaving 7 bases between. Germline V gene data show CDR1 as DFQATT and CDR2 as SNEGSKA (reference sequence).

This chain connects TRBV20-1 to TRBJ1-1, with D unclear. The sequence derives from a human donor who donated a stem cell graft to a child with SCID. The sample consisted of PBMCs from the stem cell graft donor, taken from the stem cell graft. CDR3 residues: CSASRPNTEAFF. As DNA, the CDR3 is TGCAGTGCTAGTAGGCCCAACACTGAAGCTTTCTTT.